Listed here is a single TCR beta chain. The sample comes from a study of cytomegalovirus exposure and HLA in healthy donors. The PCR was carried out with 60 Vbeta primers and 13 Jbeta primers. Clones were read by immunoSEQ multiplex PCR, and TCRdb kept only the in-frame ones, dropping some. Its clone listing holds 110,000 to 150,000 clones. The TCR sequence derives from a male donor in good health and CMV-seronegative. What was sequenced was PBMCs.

The CDR3 loop is CASSLAGGAGGFVQPQHF. The CDR3 coding sequence is TGTGCCAGCAGCTTAGCGGGGGGGGCAGGGGGCTTTGTTCAGCCCCAGCATTTT. The V gene is TRBV7-9, the J gene TRBJ1-5, with 8 bases lining up with TRBD1. Germline V gives CDR1 SEHNR, CDR2 FQNEAQ (reference sequence). The CDR3 extends over 18 amino acids. J lost 6 bases, V lost 0 bases, and 13 bases had no gene match.